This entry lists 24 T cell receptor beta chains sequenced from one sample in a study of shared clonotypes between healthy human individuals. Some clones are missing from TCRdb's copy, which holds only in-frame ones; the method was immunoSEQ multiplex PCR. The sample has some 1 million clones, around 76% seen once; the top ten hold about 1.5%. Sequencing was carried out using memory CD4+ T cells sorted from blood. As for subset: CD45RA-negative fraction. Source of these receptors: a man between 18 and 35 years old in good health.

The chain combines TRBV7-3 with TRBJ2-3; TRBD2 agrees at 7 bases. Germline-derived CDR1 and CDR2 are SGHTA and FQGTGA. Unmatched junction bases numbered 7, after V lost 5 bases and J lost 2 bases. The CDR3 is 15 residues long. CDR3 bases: TGTGCCAGCAGCCGGCGGGGGTTTTCCACAGATACGCAGTATTTT. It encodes CASSRRGFSTDTQYF. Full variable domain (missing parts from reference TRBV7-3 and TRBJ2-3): GAGVSQTPSNKVTEKGKYVELRCDPISGHTALYWYRQSLGQGPEFLIYFQGTGAADDSGLPNDRFFAVRPEGSVSTLKIQRTERGDSAVYLCASSRRGFSTDTQYFGPGTRLTVL.

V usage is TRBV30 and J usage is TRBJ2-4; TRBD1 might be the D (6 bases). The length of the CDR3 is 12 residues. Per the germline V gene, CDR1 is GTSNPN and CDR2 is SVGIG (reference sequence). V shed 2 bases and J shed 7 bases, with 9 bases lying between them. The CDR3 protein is CAWSPRGNIQYF. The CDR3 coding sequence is TGTGCCTGGAGTCCTAGGGGGAACATTCAGTACTTC.

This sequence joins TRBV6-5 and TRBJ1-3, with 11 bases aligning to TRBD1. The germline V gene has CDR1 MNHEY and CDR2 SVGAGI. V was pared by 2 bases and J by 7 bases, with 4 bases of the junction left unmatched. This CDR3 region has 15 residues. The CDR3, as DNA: TGTGCCAGCAGTTACGGACAGGGGGCGAGGAACACCATATATTTT. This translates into CASSYGQGARNTIYF.

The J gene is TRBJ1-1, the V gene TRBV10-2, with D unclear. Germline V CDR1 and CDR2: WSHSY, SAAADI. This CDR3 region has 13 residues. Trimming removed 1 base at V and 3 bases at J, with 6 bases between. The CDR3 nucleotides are TGCGCCAGCAGTGAGTTGCGGGACACTGAAGCTTTCTTT. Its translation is CASSELRDTEAFF.

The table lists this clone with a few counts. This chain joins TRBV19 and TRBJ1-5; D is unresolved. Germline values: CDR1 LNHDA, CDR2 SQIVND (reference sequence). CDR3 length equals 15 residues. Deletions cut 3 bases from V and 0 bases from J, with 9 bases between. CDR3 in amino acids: CASSISEYSNQPQHF. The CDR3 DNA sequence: TGTGCCAGTAGTATTTCAGAGTATAGCAATCAGCCCCAGCATTTT.

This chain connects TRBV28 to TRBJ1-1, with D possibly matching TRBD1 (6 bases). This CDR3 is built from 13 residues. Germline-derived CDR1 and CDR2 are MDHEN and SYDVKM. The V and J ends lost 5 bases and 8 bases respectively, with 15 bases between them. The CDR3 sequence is CASSPLQGGEAFF. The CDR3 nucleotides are TGTGCCAGCAGTCCCCTACAGGGAGGGGAAGCTTTCTTT. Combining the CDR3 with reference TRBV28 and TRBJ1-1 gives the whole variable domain DVKVTQSSRYLVKRTGEKVFLECVQDMDHENMFWYRQDPGLGLRLIYFSYDVKMKEKGDIPEGYSVSREKKERFSLILESASTNQTSMYLCASSPLQGGEAFFGQGTRLTVV.

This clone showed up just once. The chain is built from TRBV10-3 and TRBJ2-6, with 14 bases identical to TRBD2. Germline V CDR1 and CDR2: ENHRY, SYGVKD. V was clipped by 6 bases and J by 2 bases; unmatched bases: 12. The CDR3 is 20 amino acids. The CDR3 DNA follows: TGTGCCATCAGGAGGGGGACTAGCGGGAGCCTCTTGGCTGGGGCCAACGTCCTGACTTTC. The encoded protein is CAIRRGTSGSLLAGANVLTF.

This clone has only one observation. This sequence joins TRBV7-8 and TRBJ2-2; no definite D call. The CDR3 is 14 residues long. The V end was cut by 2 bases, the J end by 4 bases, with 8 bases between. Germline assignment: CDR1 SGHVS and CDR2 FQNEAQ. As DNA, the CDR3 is TGTGCCAGCAGCTTACAAACGGTCACCGGGGAGCTGTTTTTT. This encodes CASSLQTVTGELFF.

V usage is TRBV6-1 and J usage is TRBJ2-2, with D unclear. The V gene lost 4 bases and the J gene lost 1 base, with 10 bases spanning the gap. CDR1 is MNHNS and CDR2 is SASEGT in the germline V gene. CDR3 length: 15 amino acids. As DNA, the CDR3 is TGTGCCAGCAGTGTAATACAGAGGAACACCGGGGAGCTGTTTTTT. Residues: CASSVIQRNTGELFF.

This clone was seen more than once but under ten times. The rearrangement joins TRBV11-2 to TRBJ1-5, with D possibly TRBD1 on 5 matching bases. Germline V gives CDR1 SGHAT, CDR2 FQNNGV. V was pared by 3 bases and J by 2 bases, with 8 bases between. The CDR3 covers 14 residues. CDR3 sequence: CASSFAGRNQPQHF. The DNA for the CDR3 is TGTGCCAGCAGCTTTGCAGGGCGCAATCAGCCCCAGCATTTT.

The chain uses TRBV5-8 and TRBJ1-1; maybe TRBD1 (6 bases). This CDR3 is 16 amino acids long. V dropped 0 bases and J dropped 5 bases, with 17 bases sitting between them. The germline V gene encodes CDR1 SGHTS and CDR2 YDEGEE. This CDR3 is CASSLVTGTWGTEAFF. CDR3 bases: TGTGCCAGCAGCTTGGTGACAGGCACCTGGGGGACTGAAGCTTTCTTT.

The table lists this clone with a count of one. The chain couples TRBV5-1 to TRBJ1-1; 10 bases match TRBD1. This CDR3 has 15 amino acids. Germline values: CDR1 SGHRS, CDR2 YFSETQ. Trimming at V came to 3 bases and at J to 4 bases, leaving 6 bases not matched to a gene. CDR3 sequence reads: CASSSRDRGGTEAFF. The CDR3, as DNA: TGCGCCAGCAGCTCCCGGGACAGGGGAGGCACTGAAGCTTTCTTT.

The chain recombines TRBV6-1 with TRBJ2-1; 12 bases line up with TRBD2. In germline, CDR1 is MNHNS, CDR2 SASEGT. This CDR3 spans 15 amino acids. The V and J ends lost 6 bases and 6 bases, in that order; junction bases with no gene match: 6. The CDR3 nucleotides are TGTGCCAGCAGGGTACTAGCGGGAGGTGGCAATGAGCAGTTCTTC. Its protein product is CASRVLAGGGNEQFF.

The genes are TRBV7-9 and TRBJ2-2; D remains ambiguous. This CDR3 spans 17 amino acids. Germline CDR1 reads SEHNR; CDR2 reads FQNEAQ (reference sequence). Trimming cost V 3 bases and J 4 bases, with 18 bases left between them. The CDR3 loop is CASSLKTGGFSTGELFF. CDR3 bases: TGTGCCAGCAGCTTGAAAACCGGCGGTTTTAGCACCGGGGAGCTGTTTTTT. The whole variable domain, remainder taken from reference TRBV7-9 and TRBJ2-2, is DTGVSQNPRHKITKRGQNVTFRCDPISEHNRLYWYRQTLGQGPEFLTYFQNEAQLEKSRLLSDRFSAERPKGSFSTLEIQRTEQGDSAMYLCASSLKTGGFSTGELFFGEGSRLTVL.

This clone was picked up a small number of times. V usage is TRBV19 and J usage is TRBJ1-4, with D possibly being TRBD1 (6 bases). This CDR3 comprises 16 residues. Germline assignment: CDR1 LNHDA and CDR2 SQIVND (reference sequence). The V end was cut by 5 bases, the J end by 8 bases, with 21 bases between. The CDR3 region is CASSPTGPGLREKLFF. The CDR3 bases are TGTGCCAGTAGTCCGACAGGTCCGGGGTTGAGGGAAAAACTGTTTTTT.

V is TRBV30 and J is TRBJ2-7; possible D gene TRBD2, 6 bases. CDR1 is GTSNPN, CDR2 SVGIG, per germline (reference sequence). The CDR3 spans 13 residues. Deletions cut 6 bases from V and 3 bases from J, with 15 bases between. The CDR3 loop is CACMRTTIYEQYF. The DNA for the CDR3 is TGTGCCTGTATGAGGACTACCATCTACGAGCAGTACTTC.

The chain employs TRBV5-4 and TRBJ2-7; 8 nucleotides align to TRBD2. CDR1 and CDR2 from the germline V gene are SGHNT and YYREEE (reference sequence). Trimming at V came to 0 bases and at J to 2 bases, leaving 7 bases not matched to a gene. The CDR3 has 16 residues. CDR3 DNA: TGTGCCAGCAGCTTGGCCGGGGAGCGGGGGACCTACGAGCAGTACTTC. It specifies CASSLAGERGTYEQYF.

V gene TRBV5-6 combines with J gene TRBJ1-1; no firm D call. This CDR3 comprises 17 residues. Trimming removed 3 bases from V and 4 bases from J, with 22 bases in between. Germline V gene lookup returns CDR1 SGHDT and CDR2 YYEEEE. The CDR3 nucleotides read TGTGCCAGCAGCTCGATTTCTGGAGGGCCCTGGGGCACTGAAGCTTTCTTT. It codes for CASSSISGGPWGTEAFF.

The CDR3 protein is CAITFRDIKNSGPYEQYF. In DNA, the CDR3 is TGTGCCATCACCTTCCGGGACATCAAAAACTCTGGGCCCTACGAGCAGTACTTC. The rearrangement links TRBV10-3 to TRBJ2-7; tentatively, D is TRBD1 (6 bases). Trimming stripped 7 bases from V and 2 bases from J, with 27 bases between. The CDR3 consists of 18 residues. Germline-derived CDR1 and CDR2 are ENHRY and SYGVKD.

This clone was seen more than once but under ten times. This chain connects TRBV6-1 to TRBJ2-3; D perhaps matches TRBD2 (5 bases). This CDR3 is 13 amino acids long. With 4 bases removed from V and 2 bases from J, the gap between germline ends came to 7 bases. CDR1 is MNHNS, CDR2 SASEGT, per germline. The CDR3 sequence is CASSGGNTDTQYF. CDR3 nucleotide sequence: TGTGCCAGCAGTGGAGGGAACACAGATACGCAGTATTTT.

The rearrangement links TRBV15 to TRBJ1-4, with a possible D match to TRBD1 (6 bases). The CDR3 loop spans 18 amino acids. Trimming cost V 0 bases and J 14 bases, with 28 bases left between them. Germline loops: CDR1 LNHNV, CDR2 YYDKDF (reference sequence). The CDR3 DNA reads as TGTGCCACCAGCAGAGATGGGTTTGGGCACGCGCTAATGAGGGGGCTGTTTTTT. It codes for CATSRDGFGHALMRGLFF. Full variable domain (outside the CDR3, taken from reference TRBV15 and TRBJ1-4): DAMVIQNPRYQVTQFGKPVTLSCSQTLNHNVMYWYQQKSSQAPKLLFHYYDKDFNNEADTPDNFQSRRPNTSFCFLDIRSPGLGDTAMYLCATSRDGFGHALMRGLFFGSGTQLSVL.

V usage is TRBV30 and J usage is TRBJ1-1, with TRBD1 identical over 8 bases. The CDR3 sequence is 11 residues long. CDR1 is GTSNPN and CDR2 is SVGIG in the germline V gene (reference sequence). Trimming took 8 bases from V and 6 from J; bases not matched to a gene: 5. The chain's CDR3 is CAGDRLSEAFF. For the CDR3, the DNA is TGTGCCGGGGACAGGTTATCTGAAGCTTTCTTT.

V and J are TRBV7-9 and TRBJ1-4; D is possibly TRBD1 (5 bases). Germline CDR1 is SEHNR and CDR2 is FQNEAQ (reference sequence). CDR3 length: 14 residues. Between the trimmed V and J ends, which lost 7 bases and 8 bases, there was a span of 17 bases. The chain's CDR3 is CASTVGRAAEKLFF. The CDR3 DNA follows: TGTGCCAGCACTGTGGGCAGGGCGGCGGAAAAACTGTTTTTT.

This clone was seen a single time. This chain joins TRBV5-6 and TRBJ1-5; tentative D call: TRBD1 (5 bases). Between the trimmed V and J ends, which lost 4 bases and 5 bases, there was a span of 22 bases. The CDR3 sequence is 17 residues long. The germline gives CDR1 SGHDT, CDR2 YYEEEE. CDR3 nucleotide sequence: TGTGCCAGCAGCAGTAGACAGTTCACCACCCTTTATCAGCCCCAGCATTTT. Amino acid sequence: CASSSRQFTTLYQPQHF.